The present T cell receptor (beta chain) was sequenced within a study of cytomegalovirus exposure and HLA in healthy donors. V lost 3 bases to trimming and J lost 8 bases; unmatched junction nucleotides: 4. The CDR3 runs to 15 residues. Germline assignment: CDR1 SGHRS and CDR2 YFSETQ. Profiling relied on immunoSEQ multiplex PCR, and the TCRdb table lists in-frame clones only, not all of them. Of over 150,000 clones in the sample, around 90% were seen once. This receptor was taken from a woman between 18 and 29 years old in good health and CMV-seropositive. V gene TRBV5-1 combines with J gene TRBJ2-1; 14 positions agree with TRBD2. The sequencing sample was made of PBMCs. CDR3 region: CASSSTGLAGDEQFF. DNA of the CDR3: TGCGCCAGCAGCTCCACGGGACTAGCGGGGGATGAGCAGTTCTTC.